The text below deals with one T cell receptor (beta chain). Clones were read by immunoSEQ multiplex PCR, and TCRdb kept only the in-frame ones, dropping some. The sample holds around 470,000 clones, approximately 92% seen once. The data are from a study of blood T cell repertoires in COVID-19. Sequenced: peripheral blood. The sequence derives from a man aged 18-30 years with COVID-19, enrolled during active disease.

The CDR3 sequence: CAWSLDLNYGYTF. In DNA, the CDR3 is TGTGCCTGGAGCCTCGACTTAAACTATGGCTACACCTTC. The V gene is TRBV30, the J gene TRBJ1-2; D is ambiguous. From germline, CDR1 is GTSNPN and CDR2 SVGIG (reference sequence). Trimming took 3 bases from V and 2 from J, leaving 10 bases between them. The CDR3 runs 13 residues.